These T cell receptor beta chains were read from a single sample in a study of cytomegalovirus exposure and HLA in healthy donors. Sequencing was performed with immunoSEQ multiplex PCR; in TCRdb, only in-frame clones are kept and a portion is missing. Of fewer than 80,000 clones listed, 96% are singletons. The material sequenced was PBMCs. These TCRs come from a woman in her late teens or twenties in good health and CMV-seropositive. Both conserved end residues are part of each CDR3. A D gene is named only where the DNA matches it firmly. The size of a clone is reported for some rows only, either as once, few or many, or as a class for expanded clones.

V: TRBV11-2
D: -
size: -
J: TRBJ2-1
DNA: TGTGCCAGCAGCTTAGACGCGGTATCCTACAATGAGCAGTTCTTC
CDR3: CASSLDAVSYNEQFF

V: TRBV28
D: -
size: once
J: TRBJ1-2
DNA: TGTGCCAGCAGTTTACCCTGGACAGCTAACTATGGCTACACCTTC
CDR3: CASSLPWTANYGYTF

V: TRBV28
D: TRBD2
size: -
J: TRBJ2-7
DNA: TGTGCCAGCAGTTTTCGCGGGAGGGGATATTACGAGCAGTACTTC
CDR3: CASSFRGRGYYEQYF

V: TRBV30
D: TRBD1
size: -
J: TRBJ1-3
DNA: TGTGCCTGGATCCGCGGGGGGACAGGGGATTTT
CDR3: CAWIRGGTGDF

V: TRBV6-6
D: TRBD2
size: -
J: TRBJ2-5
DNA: TGTGCCAGCGGCCAGTTAGCGGGGGACCAGTACTTC
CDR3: CASGQLAGDQYF

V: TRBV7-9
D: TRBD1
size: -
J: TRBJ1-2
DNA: TGTGCCAGCAGCTTAAGGTGGACAGGGACGGACTATGGCTACACCTTC
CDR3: CASSLRWTGTDYGYTF

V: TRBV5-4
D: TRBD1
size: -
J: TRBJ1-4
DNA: TGTGCCAGCAGCTTGGGGTTTGGACAGGGCGGTGAAAAACTGTTTTTT
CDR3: CASSLGFGQGGEKLFF

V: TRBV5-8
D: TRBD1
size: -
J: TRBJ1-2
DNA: TGTGCCAGCAGCTTTTCAGACAGGGAATTAAGGGGCTACACCTTC
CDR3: CASSFSDRELRGYTF

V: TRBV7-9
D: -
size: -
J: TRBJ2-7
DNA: TGTGCCAGCAGCCGAGGGCAAGGGTCCGAGCAGTACTTC
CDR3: CASSRGQGSEQYF

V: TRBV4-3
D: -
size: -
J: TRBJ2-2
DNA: TGCGCCAGCAGCCAAGAGGGGGCTAGTGAGAACACCGGGGAGCTGTTTTTT
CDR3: CASSQEGASENTGELFF

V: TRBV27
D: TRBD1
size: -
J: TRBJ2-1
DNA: TGTGCCAGCAGGATGGACAGGGAGTACAATGAGCAGTTCTTC
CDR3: CASRMDREYNEQFF

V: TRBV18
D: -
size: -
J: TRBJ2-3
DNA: TGTGCCAGCTCACCGTTCCCTAGTCCAGATACGCAGTATTTT
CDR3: CASSPFPSPDTQYF

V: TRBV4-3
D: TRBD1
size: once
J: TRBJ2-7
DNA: TGCGCCAGCAGCCAAGATCATTCCTGGACAGGGGGCAACGAGCAGTACTTC
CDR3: CASSQDHSWTGGNEQYF

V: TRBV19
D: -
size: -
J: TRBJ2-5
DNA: TGTGCCAGTAGTCGGACAGTACAAGAGACCCAGTACTTC
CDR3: CASSRTVQETQYF

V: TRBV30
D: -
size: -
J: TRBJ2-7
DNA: TGTGCCTGGAGTGTACGCGGGCCCCCCTACGAGCAGTACTTC
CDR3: CAWSVRGPPYEQYF

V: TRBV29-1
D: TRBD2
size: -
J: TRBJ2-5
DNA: TGCAGCGGGGGGGGAGAGACCCAGTACTTC
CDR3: CSGGGETQYF

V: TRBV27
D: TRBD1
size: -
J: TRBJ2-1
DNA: TGTGCCAGCAGCCGGGACAGTTCCGGCGTTCGCTCCTACAATGAGCAGTTCTTC
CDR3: CASSRDSSGVRSYNEQFF

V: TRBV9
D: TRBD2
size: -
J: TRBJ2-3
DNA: TGTGCCAGCAGCGTAGGTTCTAGCGGGACCCGCATCACAGATACGCAGTATTTT
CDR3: CASSVGSSGTRITDTQYF

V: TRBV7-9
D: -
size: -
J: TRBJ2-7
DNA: TGTGCCAGCAGCTTTTTGGTAGACGAGCAGTACTTC
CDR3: CASSFLVDEQYF

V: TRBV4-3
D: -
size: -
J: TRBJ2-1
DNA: TGCGCCAGCAGCCAAGATAACAATGAGCAGTTCTTC
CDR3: CASSQDNNEQFF

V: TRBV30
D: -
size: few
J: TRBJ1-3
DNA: TGTGCCTGGAGTGTACACGATCCTGGAAACACCATATATTTT
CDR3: CAWSVHDPGNTIYF

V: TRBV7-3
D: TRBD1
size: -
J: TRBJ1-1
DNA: TGTGCCAGCAGCTTAAACAGGGGCACTGAAGCTTTCTTT
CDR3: CASSLNRGTEAFF

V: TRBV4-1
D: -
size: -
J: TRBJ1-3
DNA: TGCGCCAGCAGCCAAGATTTGGCCATCTTTGGAAACACCATATATTTT
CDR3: CASSQDLAIFGNTIYF

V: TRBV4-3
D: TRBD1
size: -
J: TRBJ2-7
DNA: TGCGCCAGCAGCACCTCCGACAGGGGCTCGGTCTACGAGCAGTACTTC
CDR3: CASSTSDRGSVYEQYF

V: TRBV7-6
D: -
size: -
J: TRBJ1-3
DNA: TGTGCCAGCAGTTCTGGACAGATGAACACCATATATTTT
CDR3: CASSSGQMNTIYF

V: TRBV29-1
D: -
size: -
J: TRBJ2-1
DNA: TGCAGCGTTGATCGCGGCTCCTACAATGAGCAGTTCTTC
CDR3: CSVDRGSYNEQFF

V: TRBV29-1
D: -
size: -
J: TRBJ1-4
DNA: TGCAGCGTGATGGGCTCGTCAACTAATGAAAAACTGTTTTTT
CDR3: CSVMGSSTNEKLFF

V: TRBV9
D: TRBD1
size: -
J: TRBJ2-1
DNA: TGTGCCAGCAGCGAGACAGGGGGCAATGAGCAGTTCTTC
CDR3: CASSETGGNEQFF

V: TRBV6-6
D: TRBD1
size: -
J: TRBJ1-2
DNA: TGTGCCAGCACCAGGATACAGGGGAGTGCTAACTATGGCTACACCTTC
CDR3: CASTRIQGSANYGYTF

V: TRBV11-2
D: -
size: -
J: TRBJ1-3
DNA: TGTGCCAGCAGCGAAAACCGGGACACCGGAAACACCATATATTTT
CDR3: CASSENRDTGNTIYF

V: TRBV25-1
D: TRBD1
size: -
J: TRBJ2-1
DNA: TGTGCCAGCAGTGACCATCGACAGGGCTCCTACAATGAGCAGTTCTTC
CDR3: CASSDHRQGSYNEQFF

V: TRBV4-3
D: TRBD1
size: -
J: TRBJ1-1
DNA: TGCGCCAGCAGCCAAGACCTTATAGGACAGGGAAGGACTGAAGCTTTCTTT
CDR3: CASSQDLIGQGRTEAFF

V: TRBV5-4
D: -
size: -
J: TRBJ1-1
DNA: TGTGCCAGCAGCCTAAGCGTTCCCCCCGGAGGGTGGACACCGAACACTGAAGCTTTCTTT
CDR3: CASSLSVPPGGWTPNTEAFF

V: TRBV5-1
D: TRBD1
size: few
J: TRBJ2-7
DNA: TGCGCCAGCAGGCTGGAGGGGACAGGGGGCGCGGAGCAGTACTTC
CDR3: CASRLEGTGGAEQYF

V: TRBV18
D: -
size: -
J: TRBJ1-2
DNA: TGTGCCAGCTCACCGACAGGCGATAACTATGGCTACACCTTC
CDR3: CASSPTGDNYGYTF

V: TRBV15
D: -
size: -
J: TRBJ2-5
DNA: TGTGCCACCAGCAGAGATACACCTACTAGCTATGGGAGAGAGACCCAGTACTTC
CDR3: CATSRDTPTSYGRETQYF

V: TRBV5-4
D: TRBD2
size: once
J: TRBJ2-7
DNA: TGTGCCAGCAGCTCCGGGACTAGCGGTTACTACGAGCAGTACTTC
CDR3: CASSSGTSGYYEQYF

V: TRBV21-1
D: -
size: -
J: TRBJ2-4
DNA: TGTGCCAGCCCGGGACAGAAAAACATTCAGTACTTC
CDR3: CASPGQKNIQYF

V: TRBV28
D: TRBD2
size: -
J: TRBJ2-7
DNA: TGTGCCAGCTATAGGGCGGGAGGGCCTTCCGAGCAGTACTTC
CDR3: CASYRAGGPSEQYF

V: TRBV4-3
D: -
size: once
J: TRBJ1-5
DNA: TGCGCCAGCAGCCAAGTCTTCGGTCAGCCCCAGCATTTT
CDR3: CASSQVFGQPQHF

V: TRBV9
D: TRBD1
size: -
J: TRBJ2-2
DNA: TGTGCCAGCAGCGCCCTACAGGGGTCCACCGGGGAGCTGTTTTTT
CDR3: CASSALQGSTGELFF

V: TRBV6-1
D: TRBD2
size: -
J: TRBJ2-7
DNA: TGTGCCAGCAGTGAAGACGTGACTAGCGGCCTAGGCGAGTACTTC
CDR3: CASSEDVTSGLGEYF

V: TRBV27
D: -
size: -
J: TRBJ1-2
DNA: TGTGCCAGCGCAGGGGCCCCTCTCTATGGCTACACCTTC
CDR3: CASAGAPLYGYTF

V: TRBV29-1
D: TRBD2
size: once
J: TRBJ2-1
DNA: TGCAGCGTTGAGTCGGGTTCTAGCGGGAGGAAGGGTGAGCAGTTCTTC
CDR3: CSVESGSSGRKGEQFF

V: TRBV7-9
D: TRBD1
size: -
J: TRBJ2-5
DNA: TGTGCCAGCAGCTGGGGACAGCAAGAGACCCAGTACTTC
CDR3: CASSWGQQETQYF

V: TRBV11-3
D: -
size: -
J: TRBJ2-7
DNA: TGTGCCAGCAGCTCCGAGGACAGCTCCTACGAGCAGTACTTC
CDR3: CASSSEDSSYEQYF

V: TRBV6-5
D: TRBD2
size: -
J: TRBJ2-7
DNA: TGTGCCAGCAGTTACGGGTTAGCGGGATATAAGTACGAGCAGTACTTC
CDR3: CASSYGLAGYKYEQYF

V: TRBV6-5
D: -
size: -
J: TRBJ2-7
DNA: TGTGCCAGCAGAGCAGCGGGTCCTAGCTCCTACGAGCAGTACTTC
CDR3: CASRAAGPSSYEQYF

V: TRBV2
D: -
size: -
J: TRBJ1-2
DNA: TGTGCCAGCATGGGGGGACCGGACTATGGCTACACCTTC
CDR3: CASMGGPDYGYTF

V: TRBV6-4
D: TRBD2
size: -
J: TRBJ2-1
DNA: TGTGCCAGCAGTGACGGGACTAGCGGGAGAATTTACAATGAGCAGTTCTTC
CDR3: CASSDGTSGRIYNEQFF

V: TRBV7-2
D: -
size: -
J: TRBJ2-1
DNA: TGTGCCAGCAGCGCTAGTGGTCCCAATCCCCATGAGCAGTTCTTC
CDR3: CASSASGPNPHEQFF

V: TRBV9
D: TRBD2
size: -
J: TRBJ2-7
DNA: TGTGCCAGCAGCGCTAGCGGTACGACATTATTCTACGAGCAGTACTTC
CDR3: CASSASGTTLFYEQYF

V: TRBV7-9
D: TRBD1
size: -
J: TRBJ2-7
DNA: TGTGCCAGCAGCTTAATGCAGGGGGACGAGCAGTACTTC
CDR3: CASSLMQGDEQYF

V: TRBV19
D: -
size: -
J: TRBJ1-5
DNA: TGTGCCAGTAGTATTGCGGGGGATAGCAATCAGCCCCAGCATTTT
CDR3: CASSIAGDSNQPQHF

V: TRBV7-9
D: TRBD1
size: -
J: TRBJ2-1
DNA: TGTGCCAGCAGCTTAGGTGCAGGGGGCAGGGACAATGAGCAGTTCTTC
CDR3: CASSLGAGGRDNEQFF